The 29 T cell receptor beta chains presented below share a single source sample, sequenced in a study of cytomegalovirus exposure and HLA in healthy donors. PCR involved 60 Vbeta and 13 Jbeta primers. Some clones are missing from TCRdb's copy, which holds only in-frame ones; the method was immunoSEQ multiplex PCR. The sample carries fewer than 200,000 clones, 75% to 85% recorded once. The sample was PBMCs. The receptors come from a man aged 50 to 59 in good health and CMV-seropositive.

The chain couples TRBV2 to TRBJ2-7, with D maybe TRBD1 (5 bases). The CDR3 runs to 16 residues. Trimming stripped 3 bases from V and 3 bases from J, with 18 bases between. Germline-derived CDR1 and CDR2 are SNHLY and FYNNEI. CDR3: CASSDPSRTLHYEQYF. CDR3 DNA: TGTGCCAGCAGTGATCCCTCCCGGACACTACACTACGAGCAGTACTTC.

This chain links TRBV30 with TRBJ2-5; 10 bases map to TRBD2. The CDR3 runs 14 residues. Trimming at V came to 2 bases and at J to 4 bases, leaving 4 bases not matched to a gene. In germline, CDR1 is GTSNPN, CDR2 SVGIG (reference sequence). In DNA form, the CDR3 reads TGTGCCTGGAGTATTAGCGGGGGGTTAGAGACCCAGTACTTC. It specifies CAWSISGGLETQYF. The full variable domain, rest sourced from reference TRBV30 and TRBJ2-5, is SQTIHQWPATLVQPVGSPLSLECTVEGTSNPNLYWYRQAAGRGLQLLFYSVGIGQISSEVPQNLSASRPQDRQFILSSKKLLLSDSGFYLCAWSISGGLETQYFGPGTRLLVL.

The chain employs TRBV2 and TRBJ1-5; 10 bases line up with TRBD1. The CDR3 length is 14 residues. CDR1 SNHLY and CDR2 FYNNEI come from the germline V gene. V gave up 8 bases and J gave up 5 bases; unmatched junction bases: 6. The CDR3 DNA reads TGTGCCAGCCAGGACAGGGGGATCTATCAGCCCCAGCATTTT. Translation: CASQDRGIYQPQHF.

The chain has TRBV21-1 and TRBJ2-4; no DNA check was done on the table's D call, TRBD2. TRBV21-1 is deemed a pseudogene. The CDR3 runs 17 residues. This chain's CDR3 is CASSLTSGGARKNIQYF. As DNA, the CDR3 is TGTGCCAGCAGTTTGACTAGCGGGGGGGCCCGCAAAAACATTCAGTACTTC.

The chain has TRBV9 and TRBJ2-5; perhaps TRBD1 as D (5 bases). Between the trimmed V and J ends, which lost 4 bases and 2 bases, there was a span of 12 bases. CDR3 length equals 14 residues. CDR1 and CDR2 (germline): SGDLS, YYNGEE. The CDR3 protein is CASSPQGRQETQYF. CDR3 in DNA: TGTGCCAGCAGCCCCCAGGGAAGACAAGAGACCCAGTACTTC. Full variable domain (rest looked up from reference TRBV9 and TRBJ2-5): DSGVTQTPKHLITATGQRVTLRCSPRSGDLSVYWYQQSLDQGLQFLIQYYNGEERAKGNILERFSAQQFPDLHSELNLSSLELGDSALYFCASSPQGRQETQYFGPGTRLLVL.

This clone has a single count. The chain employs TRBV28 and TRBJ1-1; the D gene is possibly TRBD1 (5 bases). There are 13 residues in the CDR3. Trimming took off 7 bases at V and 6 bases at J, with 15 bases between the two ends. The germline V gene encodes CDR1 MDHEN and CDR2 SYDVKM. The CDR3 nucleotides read TGTGCCAGCACGACAGCGAACTCTCCTGAAGCTTTCTTT. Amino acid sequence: CASTTANSPEAFF.

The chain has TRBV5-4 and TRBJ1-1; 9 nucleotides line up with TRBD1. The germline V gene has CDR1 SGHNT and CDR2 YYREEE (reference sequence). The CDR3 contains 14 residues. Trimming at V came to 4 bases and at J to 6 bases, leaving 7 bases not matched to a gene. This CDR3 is CASSGWTGASEAFF. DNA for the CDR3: TGTGCCAGCAGCGGCTGGACAGGGGCGTCTGAAGCTTTCTTT.

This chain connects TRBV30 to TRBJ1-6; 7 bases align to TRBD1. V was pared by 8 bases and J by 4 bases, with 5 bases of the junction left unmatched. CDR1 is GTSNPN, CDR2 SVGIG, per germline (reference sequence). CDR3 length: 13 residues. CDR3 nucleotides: TGTGCCAGAGGGACAGAATATAATTCACCCCTCCACTTT. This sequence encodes CARGTEYNSPLHF.

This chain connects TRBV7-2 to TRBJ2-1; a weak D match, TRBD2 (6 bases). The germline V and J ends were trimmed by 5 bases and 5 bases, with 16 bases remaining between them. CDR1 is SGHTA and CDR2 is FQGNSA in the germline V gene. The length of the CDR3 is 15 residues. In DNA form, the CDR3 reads TGTGCCAGCAGCACTGGACTACTAGCCGACAATGAGCAGTTCTTC. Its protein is CASSTGLLADNEQFF.

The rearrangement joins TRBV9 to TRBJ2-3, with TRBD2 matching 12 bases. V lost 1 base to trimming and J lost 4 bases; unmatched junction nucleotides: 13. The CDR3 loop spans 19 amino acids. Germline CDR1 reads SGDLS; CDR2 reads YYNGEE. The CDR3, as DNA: TGTGCCAGCAGCGTACCGGGACTAGCGGGTCCTATAGTCGCAGATACGCAGTATTTT. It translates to CASSVPGLAGPIVADTQYF.

The CDR3 DNA reads as TGTGCCAGCAGTACCGGGACAGGGGTTTCTGGAAACACCATATATTTT. Protein: CASSTGTGVSGNTIYF. V usage is TRBV28 and J usage is TRBJ1-3, with 10 bases matching TRBD1. CDR1 and CDR2 (germline): MDHEN, SYDVKM. Trimming cost V 5 bases and J 1 base; bases outside gene matches: 5. The CDR3 runs to 16 residues.

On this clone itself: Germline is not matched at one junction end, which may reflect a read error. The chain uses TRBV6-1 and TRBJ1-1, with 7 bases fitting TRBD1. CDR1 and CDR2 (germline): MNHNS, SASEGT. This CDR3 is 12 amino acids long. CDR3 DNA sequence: TGCGGTACACAGGGGACTTTTACTGAAGCTTTCTTT. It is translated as CGTQGTFTEAFF.

The DNA of the CDR3 is TGTGCCAGCGAACAGGACTATGGCTACACCTTC. This gives the protein CASEQDYGYTF. The V call is TRBV28, the J call TRBJ1-2; TRBD1 is a possible D gene (5 bases). V lost 8 bases, J lost 3 bases, and 7 bases lay in between. This CDR3 has 11 residues. The germline V gene encodes CDR1 MDHEN and CDR2 SYDVKM.

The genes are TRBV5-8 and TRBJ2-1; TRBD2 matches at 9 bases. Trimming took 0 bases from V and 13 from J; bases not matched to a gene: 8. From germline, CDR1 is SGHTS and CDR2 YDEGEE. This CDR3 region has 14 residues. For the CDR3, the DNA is TGTGCCAGCAGCTTGGCCCGCGGGAGGGCCTTCCAGTTCTTC. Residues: CASSLARGRAFQFF.

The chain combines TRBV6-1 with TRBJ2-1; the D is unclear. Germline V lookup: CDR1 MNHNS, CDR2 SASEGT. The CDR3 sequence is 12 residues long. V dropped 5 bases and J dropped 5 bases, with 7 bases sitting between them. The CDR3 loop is CASSPFHNEQFF. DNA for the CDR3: TGTGCCAGCAGTCCTTTCCACAATGAGCAGTTCTTC.

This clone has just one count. This chain's CDR3 is CAISESPLGFGTGESRETQYF. CDR3 DNA: TGTGCCATCAGTGAGTCTCCCTTGGGATTCGGGACTGGGGAATCTCGGGAGACCCAGTACTTC. The chain recombines TRBV10-3 with TRBJ2-5; possible D gene TRBD2, 6 bases. With 0 bases removed from V and 5 bases from J, the gap between germline ends came to 31 bases. Germline-derived CDR1 and CDR2 are ENHRY and SYGVKD. This CDR3 comprises 21 residues.

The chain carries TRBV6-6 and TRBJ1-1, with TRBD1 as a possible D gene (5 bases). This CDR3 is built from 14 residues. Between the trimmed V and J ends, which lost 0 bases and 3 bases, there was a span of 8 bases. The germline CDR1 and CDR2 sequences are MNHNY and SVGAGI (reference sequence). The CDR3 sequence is CASSYSAGYTEAFF. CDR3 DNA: TGTGCCAGCAGTTACTCGGCAGGGTACACTGAAGCTTTCTTT.

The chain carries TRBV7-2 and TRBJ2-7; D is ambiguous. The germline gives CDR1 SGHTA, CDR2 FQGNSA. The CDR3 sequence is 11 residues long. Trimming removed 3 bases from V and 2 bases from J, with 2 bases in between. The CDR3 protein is CASSFTYEQYF. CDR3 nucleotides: TGTGCCAGCAGCTTTACCTACGAGCAGTACTTC.

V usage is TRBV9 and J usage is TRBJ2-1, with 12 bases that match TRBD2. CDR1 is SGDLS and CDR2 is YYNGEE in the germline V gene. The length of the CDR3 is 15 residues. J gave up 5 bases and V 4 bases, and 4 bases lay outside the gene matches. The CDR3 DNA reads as TGTGCCAGCAGCCCTAGCGGGGGGGCCGACAATGAGCAGTTCTTC. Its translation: CASSPSGGADNEQFF. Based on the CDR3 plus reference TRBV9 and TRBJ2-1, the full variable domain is DSGVTQTPKHLITATGQRVTLRCSPRSGDLSVYWYQQSLDQGLQFLIQYYNGEERAKGNILERFSAQQFPDLHSELNLSSLELGDSALYFCASSPSGGADNEQFFGPGTRLTVL.

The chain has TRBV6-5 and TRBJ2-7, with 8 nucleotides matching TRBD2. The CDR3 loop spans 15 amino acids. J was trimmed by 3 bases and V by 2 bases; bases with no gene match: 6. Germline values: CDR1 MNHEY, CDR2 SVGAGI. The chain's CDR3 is CASSYGGTSGYEQYF. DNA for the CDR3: TGTGCCAGCAGTTACGGCGGGACTAGTGGCTACGAGCAGTACTTC.

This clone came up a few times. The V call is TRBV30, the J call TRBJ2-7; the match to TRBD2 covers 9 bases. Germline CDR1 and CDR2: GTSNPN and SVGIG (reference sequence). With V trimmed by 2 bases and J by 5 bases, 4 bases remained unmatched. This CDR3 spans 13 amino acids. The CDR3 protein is CAWSRIAGDEQYF. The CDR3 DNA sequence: TGTGCCTGGAGTAGAATAGCGGGGGACGAGCAGTACTTC. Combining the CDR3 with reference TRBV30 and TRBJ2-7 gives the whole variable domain SQTIHQWPATLVQPVGSPLSLECTVEGTSNPNLYWYRQAAGRGLQLLFYSVGIGQISSEVPQNLSASRPQDRQFILSSKKLLLSDSGFYLCAWSRIAGDEQYFGPGTRLTVT.

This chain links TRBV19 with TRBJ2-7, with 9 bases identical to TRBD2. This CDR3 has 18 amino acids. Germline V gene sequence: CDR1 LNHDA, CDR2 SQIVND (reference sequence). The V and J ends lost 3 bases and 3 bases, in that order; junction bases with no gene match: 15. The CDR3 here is CASSIGIAGAAGFYEQYF. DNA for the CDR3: TGTGCCAGTAGTATCGGAATAGCGGGGGCCGCGGGTTTCTACGAGCAGTACTTC.

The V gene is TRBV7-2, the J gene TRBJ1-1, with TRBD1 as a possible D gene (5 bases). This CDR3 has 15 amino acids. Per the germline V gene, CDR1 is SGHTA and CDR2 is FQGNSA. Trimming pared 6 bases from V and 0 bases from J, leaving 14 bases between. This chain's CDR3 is CASRVDRNMNTEAFF. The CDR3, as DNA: TGTGCCAGCAGAGTCGACAGAAACATGAACACTGAAGCTTTCTTT.

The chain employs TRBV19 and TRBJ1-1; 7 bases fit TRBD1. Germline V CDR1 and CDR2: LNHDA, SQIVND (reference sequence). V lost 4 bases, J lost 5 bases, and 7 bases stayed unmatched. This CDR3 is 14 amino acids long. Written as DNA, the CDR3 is TGTGCCAGTAGTAGTTTCAGGGGGGAAACTGAAGCTTTCTTT. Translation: CASSSFRGETEAFF.

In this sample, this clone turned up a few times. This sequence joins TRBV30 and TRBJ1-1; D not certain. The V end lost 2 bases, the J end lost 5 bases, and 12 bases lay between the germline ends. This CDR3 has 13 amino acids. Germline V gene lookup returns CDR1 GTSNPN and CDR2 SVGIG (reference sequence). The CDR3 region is CAWSPGRKTEAFF. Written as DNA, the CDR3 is TGTGCCTGGAGTCCCGGGAGAAAAACTGAAGCTTTCTTT. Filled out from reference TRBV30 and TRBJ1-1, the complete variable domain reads SQTIHQWPATLVQPVGSPLSLECTVEGTSNPNLYWYRQAAGRGLQLLFYSVGIGQISSEVPQNLSASRPQDRQFILSSKKLLLSDSGFYLCAWSPGRKTEAFFGQGTRLTVV.

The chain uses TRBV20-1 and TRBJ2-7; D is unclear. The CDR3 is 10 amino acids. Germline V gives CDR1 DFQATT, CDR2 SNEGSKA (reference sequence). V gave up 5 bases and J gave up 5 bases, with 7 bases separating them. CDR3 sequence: CSAPKNEQYF. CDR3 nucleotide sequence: TGCAGTGCTCCAAAAAACGAGCAGTACTTC.

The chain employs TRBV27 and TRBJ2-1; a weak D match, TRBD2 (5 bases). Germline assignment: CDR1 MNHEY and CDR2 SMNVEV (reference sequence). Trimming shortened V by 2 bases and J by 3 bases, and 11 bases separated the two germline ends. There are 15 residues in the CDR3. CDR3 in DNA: TGTGCCAGCAGTTTAATGAGCGGACTCTACAATGAGCAGTTCTTC. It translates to CASSLMSGLYNEQFF.

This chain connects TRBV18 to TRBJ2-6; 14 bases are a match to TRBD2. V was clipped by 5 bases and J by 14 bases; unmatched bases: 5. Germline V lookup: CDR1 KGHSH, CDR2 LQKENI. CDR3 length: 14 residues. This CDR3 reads CASSAGLAGDILTF. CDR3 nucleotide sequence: TGTGCCAGCTCAGCGGGACTAGCGGGAGACATCCTGACTTTC.

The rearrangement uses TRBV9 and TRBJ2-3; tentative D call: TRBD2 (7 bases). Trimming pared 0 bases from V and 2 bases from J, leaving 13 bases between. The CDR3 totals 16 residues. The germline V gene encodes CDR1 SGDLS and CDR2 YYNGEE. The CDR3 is CASSVEGGAFTDTQYF. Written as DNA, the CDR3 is TGTGCCAGCAGCGTAGAGGGGGGGGCTTTCACAGATACGCAGTATTTT.